What follows describes a single T cell receptor (beta chain). The entry originates in a study of blood T cell repertoires in COVID-19. Assay: immunoSEQ multiplex PCR; the TCRdb copy retains only in-frame clones and omits some. The sample holds roughly 270,000 clones, around 80% seen once. Between the trimmed V and J ends, which lost 1 base and 2 bases, there was a span of 12 bases. Germline lookup yields CDR1 SEHNR and CDR2 FQNEAQ (reference sequence). CDR3 length equals 15 residues. This rearrangement joins TRBV7-9 to TRBJ2-7, with D unclear. This clonotype was sampled from a man in his forties who had been exposed to COVID-19. The sample was PBMCs or T cells enriched from blood (not recorded which). The CDR3 nucleotides are TGTGCCAGCAGCTTAGGAGCAGGTTCACCCTACGAGCAGTACTTC. It specifies CASSLGAGSPYEQYF.